This T cell receptor beta chain is drawn from a study of T cell responses to AZD1222 COVID-19 vaccine. The table came from immunoSEQ multiplex PCR; TCRdb's copy has only in-frame clones and leaves some out. Of about 110,000 clones in the sample, 80% to 95% were seen once. CDR3 length equals 16 residues. Germline V gene lookup returns CDR1 LGHDT and CDR2 YNNKEL (reference sequence). V dropped 0 bases and J dropped 4 bases, with 13 bases sitting between them. General observations from the study: The study reported that nearly half of spike-specific TCRs target unmutated variant regions.

Worth noting for this clone: Its antigen is not identified.

This specimen consisted of peripheral blood, obtained on day 0 of AZD1222 vaccination. This sequence originates from an adult in good health. V gene TRBV3-1 (or the pseudogene TRBV3-2) combines with J gene TRBJ2-1; no reliable D call. The CDR3 region is CASSQEVGEEYNEQFF. The CDR3 DNA follows: TGTGCCAGCAGCCAAGAGGTAGGAGAGGAGTACAATGAGCAGTTCTTC.